The present T cell receptor beta chain was sequenced within a study of blood T cell repertoires in COVID-19. The authors' processing: From reference gene primer amplification, estimates of nucleated cell counts were derived. Profiled with immunoSEQ multiplex PCR; TCRdb holds only in-frame clones, not every one. V and J calls and clone size come straight from that table; D and trimming were deduced from the DNA. Of 200,000 to 250,000 clones in the sample, 70% to 85% were seen once. The material sequenced was peripheral blood. The source of this sequence is a woman of 80 years or more with COVID-19, enrolled during active disease.

CDR3 DNA sequence: TGTGCCAGCAGCGTAGTTGCTAGCGGGGGGCCCAGCACAGATACGCAGTATTTT. Protein: CASSVVASGGPSTDTQYF. This sequence joins TRBV9 and TRBJ2-3, with 11 bases identical to TRBD2. V shed 0 bases and J 0 bases; nucleotides not matched to a gene: 6. Per germline, CDR1 SGDLS and CDR2 YYNGEE. This CDR3 contains 18 residues.